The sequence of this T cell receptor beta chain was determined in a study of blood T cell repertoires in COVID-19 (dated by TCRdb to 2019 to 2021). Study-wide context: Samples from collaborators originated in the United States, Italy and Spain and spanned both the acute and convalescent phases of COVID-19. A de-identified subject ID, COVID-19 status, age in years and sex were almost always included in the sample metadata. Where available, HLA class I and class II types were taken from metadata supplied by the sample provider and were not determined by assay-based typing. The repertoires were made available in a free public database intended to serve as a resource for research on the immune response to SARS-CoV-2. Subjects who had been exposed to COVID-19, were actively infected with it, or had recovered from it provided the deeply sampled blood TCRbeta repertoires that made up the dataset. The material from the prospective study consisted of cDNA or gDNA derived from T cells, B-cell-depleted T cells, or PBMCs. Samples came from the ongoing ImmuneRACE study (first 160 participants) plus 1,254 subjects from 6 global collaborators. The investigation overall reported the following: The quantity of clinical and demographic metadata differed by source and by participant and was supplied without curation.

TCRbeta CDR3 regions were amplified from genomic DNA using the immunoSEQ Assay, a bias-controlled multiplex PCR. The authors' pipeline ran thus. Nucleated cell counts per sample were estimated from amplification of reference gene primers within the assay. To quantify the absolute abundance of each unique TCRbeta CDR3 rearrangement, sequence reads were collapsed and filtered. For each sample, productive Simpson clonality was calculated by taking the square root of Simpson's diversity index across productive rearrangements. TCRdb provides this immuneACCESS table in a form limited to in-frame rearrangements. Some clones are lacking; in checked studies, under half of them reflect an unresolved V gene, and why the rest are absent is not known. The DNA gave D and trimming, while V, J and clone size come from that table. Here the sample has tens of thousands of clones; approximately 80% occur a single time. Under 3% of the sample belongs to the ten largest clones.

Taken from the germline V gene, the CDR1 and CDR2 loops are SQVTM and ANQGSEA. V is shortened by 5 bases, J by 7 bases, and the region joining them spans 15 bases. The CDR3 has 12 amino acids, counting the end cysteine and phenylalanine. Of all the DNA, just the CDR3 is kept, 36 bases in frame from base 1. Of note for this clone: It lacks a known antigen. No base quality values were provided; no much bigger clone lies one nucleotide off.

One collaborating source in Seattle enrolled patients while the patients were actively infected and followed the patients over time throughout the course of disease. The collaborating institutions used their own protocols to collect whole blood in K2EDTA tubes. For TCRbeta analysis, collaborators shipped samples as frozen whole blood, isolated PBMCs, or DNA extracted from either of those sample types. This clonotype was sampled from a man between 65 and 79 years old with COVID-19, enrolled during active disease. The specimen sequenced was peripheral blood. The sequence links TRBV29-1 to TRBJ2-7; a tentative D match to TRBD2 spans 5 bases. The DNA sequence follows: TGCAGCGTTCTCATGCAGCCGGGAGAGCAGTACTTC. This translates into CSVLMQPGEQYF.